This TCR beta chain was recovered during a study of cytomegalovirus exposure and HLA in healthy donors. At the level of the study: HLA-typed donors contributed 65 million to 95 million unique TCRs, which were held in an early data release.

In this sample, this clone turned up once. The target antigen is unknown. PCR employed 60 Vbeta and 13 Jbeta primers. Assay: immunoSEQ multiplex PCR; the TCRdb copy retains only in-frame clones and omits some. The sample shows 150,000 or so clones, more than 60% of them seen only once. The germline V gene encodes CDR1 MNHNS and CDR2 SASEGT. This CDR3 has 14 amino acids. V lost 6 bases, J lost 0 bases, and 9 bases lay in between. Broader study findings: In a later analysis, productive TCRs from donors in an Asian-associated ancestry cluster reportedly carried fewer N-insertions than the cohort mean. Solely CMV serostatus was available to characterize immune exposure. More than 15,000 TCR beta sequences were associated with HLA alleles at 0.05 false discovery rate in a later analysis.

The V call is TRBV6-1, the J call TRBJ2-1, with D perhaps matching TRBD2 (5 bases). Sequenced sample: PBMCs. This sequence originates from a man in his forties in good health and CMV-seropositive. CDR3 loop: CASRDWSSYNEQFF. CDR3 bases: TGTGCCAGCAGGGACTGGAGCTCCTACAATGAGCAGTTCTTC.